A selection of T cell receptor beta chains follows, all from one sample in a study of T cell repertoires in cytomegalovirus infection. From the reads, TCRdb called clonotypes with MiXCR, one entry per CDR3 protein. The sample includes approximately 500,000 distinct CDR3 sequences, about 11% of them seen just once. Sequenced material: PBMCs. The receptors stem from a human donor in good health (CMV status not recorded). Some clones in this sample may be carry-over from other donors' samples. CDR3s include the opening cysteine and the closing phenylalanine or tryptophan. The order of the fields is J gene, clone size, D gene, V gene, CDR3 DNA, CDR3 protein. D genes are given only for firm matches. Rows give clone size only sometimes, using once, few, many, or a class for an expanded clone.

TRBJ2-2 many TRBD1 TRBV10-3 TGTGCCAGCGGAGGACAGGGGGTTACCGGGGAGCTGTTTTTT CASGGQGVTGELFF
TRBJ1-1 many . TRBV20-1 TGCAGTGCTAGAGACAGGTACGGCACTGAAGCTTTCTTT CSARDRYGTEAFF
TRBJ2-5 few TRBD1 TRBV19 TGTGCCAGTAGGAATCAGGGACAGCAAGAGACCCAGTACTTC CASRNQGQQETQYF
TRBJ1-5 many . TRBV6-6 TGTGCCAGCAGTTACCCCTCGGGACTGGCCAATCAGCCCCAGCATTTT CASSYPSGLANQPQHF
TRBJ2-7 many TRBD2 TRBV24-1 TGTGCCACCAGTGACCCCGGACTAGCGGGAGCCGAGCAGTACTTC CATSDPGLAGAEQYF
TRBJ2-3 many TRBD2 TRBV7-2 TGTGCCAGCAGCTGGCGGGGGAGCACAGATACGCAGTATTTT CASSWRGSTDTQYF
TRBJ2-3 many . TRBV7-3 TGTGCCAGCAGCTTATTTGGCGGAACCACAGATACGCAGTATTTT CASSLFGGTTDTQYF
TRBJ1-6 many . TRBV7-9 TGTGCCAGCAGCTTCAATCAGGACAATTCACCCCTCCACTTT CASSFNQDNSPLHF
TRBJ2-5 . TRBD2 TRBV28 TGTGCCAGCAGTTACCGGGGACTAGCGGAAGAGACCCAGTACTTC CASSYRGLAEETQYF
TRBJ1-1 . . TRBV5-6 TGTGCCAGCAGCTTGCGTACTGACTCTGAAGCTTTCTTT CASSLRTDSEAFF
TRBJ2-3 . . TRBV30 TGTGCCTGGAGACTTCGAGACAGATCAGATACGCAGTATTTT CAWRLRDRSDTQYF
TRBJ1-5 many TRBD1 TRBV5-1 TGCGCCAGCAGTCGGACAGGGGGGACCGATCAGCCCCAGCATTTT CASSRTGGTDQPQHF
TRBJ1-1 many TRBD1 TRBV6-6 TGTGCCAGCAGTCCACAGGGGGCGAGCACTGAAGCTTTCTTT CASSPQGASTEAFF
TRBJ1-2 many . TRBV12-3/TRBV12-4 TGTGCCAGCAGTCCCCCCTGGTTTGGTGGCTACACCTTC CASSPPWFGGYTF
TRBJ2-1 . . TRBV29-1 TGCAGCGTTAGGAGGGCCCCATTTTCGAGCTCCTACAATGAGCAGTTCTTC CSVRRAPFSSSYNEQFF
TRBJ2-7 . TRBD2 TRBV20-1 TGCAGTGCTAGAGATCAGCGCGGGGGTACCTACGAGCAGTACTTC CSARDQRGGTYEQYF
TRBJ1-1 . . TRBV14 TGTGCCAGCAGCCAGCTAGACAGAACTGAAGCTTTCTTT CASSQLDRTEAFF
TRBJ2-7 . TRBD1 TRBV2 TGTGCCAGCACAGGGGGTCACGAGCAGTACTTC CASTGGHEQYF
TRBJ1-2 many TRBD1 TRBV20-1 TGCAGTGCTAGAGGTCACAGGGGGGGCTACACCTTC CSARGHRGGYTF
TRBJ1-2 few . TRBV29-1 TGCAGCGTTGAGCGGGGGGCCTATGGCTACACCTTC CSVERGAYGYTF
TRBJ2-7 few . TRBV20-1 TGCAGTGCTTGGCAATCCCCCTACGAGCAGTACTTC CSAWQSPYEQYF
TRBJ2-1 few . TRBV28 TGTGCCAGCACCCCGGGAGGGGGCGGCGAATACAATGAGCAGTTCTTC CASTPGGGGEYNEQFF
TRBJ1-4 many TRBD1 TRBV27 TGTGCCAGCAGCCGTTGGACAGGGGTCGGGAGAGGGGGTGAAAAACTGTTTTTT CASSRWTGVGRGGEKLFF
TRBJ1-2 many . TRBV2 TGTGCCAGCAGTGTTCGCAGCTATGGCTACACCTTC CASSVRSYGYTF
TRBJ1-1 . . TRBV24-1 TGTGCCACCAGTGATTTAGCGTACACTGAAGCTTTCTTT CATSDLAYTEAFF
TRBJ2-7 many . TRBV6-1 TGTGCCAGCCAGAGAACCTACGAGCAGTACTTC CASQRTYEQYF
TRBJ2-2 . . TRBV20-1 TGCAGTGCTAGGGTGGTGACCGGGGAGCTGTTTTTT CSARVVTGELFF
TRBJ2-1 many . TRBV20-1 TGCAGTGCTAGAGATCCGGGGGAGGGGGTGGATGATGAGCAGTTCTTC CSARDPGEGVDDEQFF
TRBJ1-1 few . TRBV29-1 TGCAGCGTTGGGGGGGGGAGGTACACTGAAGCTTTCTTT CSVGGGRYTEAFF
TRBJ2-7 many TRBD2 TRBV7-9 TGTGCCAGCAGCTTGGGACTAGCGGGAGGATCCTACGAGCAGTACTTC CASSLGLAGGSYEQYF
TRBJ1-1 . . TRBV4-2 TGTGCCAGCAGCCAAGATGTAGTCGCGGGGGAATACACTGAAGCTTTCTTT CASSQDVVAGEYTEAFF
TRBJ2-7 many . TRBV28 TGTGCCAGCAACCTCGGGAGCTACGAGCAGTACTTC CASNLGSYEQYF
TRBJ1-2 many . TRBV12-5 TGTGCTAGTGGTTTGGATAACTATGGCTACACCTTC CASGLDNYGYTF
TRBJ2-3 many TRBD2 TRBV7-6 TGTGCCAGCAGCTTAGGTAGCGGGAGGAAAGATACGCAGTATTTT CASSLGSGRKDTQYF
TRBJ2-7 many . TRBV7-9 TGTGCCAGCAGCTCCCGGGACACCTACGACGAGCAGTACTTC CASSSRDTYDEQYF
TRBJ2-5 . TRBD2 TRBV10-3 TGTGCCATCAGTGATAGCGGGGCACCGAGACAAGAGACCCAGTACTTC CAISDSGAPRQETQYF
TRBJ2-3 . TRBD2 TRBV18 TGTGCCAGCTCACCGACTGGGACTACCACAGATACGCAGTATTTT CASSPTGTTTDTQYF
TRBJ2-7 few . TRBV29-1 TGCAGCGTTGAAGGGACTTCCGACGAGCAGTACTTC CSVEGTSDEQYF
TRBJ1-2 . . TRBV18 TGTGCCAGCTCACCAAACGCGGGTGGGGAAGGCTACACCTTC CASSPNAGGEGYTF
TRBJ2-1 many . TRBV5-1 TGCGCCAGCAGCTTGTGGAGGGGCGGCACCTACAATGAGCAGTTCTTC CASSLWRGGTYNEQFF
TRBJ1-6 many . TRBV12-3/TRBV12-4 TGTGCCAGCGGGGGGGAGGATTCACCCCTCCACTTT CASGGEDSPLHF
TRBJ1-4 . . TRBV29-1 TGCAGCGTTGTGGGGGGGCGTGAAAAACTGTTTTTT CSVVGGREKLFF
TRBJ1-5 many . TRBV12-3/TRBV12-4 TGTGCCAGCACCCTCACCGGGGGGCCCCATCAGCCCCAGCATTTT CASTLTGGPHQPQHF
TRBJ2-5 many . TRBV11-2 TGTGCCAGCAGCTTAGGGGGGCGGGGCGGCGAGACCCAGTACTTC CASSLGGRGGETQYF
TRBJ1-1 many . TRBV7-6 TGTGCCAGCAGCTTAATGGCCACTGGACGGACTGAAGCTTTCTTT CASSLMATGRTEAFF
TRBJ2-3 . TRBD2 TRBV19 TGTGCCAGTACCGAGACTAGCGGGAGGTTTGGGGATACGCAGTATTTT CASTETSGRFGDTQYF
TRBJ2-1 many . TRBV5-1 TGCGCCAGCACCCCGGGGGGGACAGGATCCTACAATGAGCAGTTCTTC CASTPGGTGSYNEQFF
TRBJ1-2 . TRBD1 TRBV2 TGTGCCAGCGACAGGGAAAACTATGGCTACACCTTC CASDRENYGYTF
TRBJ1-2 many TRBD1 TRBV18 TGTGCCAGCAGCCCTCAGGGGGACTATGGCTACACCTTC CASSPQGDYGYTF
TRBJ2-3 . . TRBV28 TGTGCCAGCAGACCTCTCGAGGATACGCAGTATTTT CASRPLEDTQYF
TRBJ2-7 many TRBD1 TRBV7-9 TGTGCCAGCAGCCCAGGGACAGGGAGCGAGCAGTACTTC CASSPGTGSEQYF
TRBJ2-5 . . TRBV18 TGTGCCAGCTCACCATCACCGGGGTACCAAGAGACCCAGTACTTC CASSPSPGYQETQYF
TRBJ1-5 . . TRBV7-2 TGTTCCAGCAGCTGGACTCCGGGTCAGGGAGTCGGGCAGCCCCAGCATTTT CSSSWTPGQGVGQPQHF
TRBJ1-6 many . TRBV12-3/TRBV12-4 TGTGCCAGCAGTTTGTACAGGGAAGGATCACCCCTCCACTTT CASSLYREGSPLHF
TRBJ1-1 few TRBD1 TRBV10-3 TGTGCCATCAGTGAGAGGGGACAGGGGACTGAAGCTTTCTTT CAISERGQGTEAFF
TRBJ2-5 many . TRBV5-1 TGCGCCAGCAGCGATTTTCCCGTACCACGGGGGGAGACCCAGTACTTC CASSDFPVPRGETQYF
TRBJ2-3 . . TRBV4-1 TGCGCCAGCAGCCACAAGACACAGGCAGATACGCAGTATTTT CASSHKTQADTQYF
TRBJ2-5 few . TRBV7-9 TGTGCCAGCAGCTTACCCCCTATCGCAGAGACCCAGTACTTC CASSLPPIAETQYF